This TCR beta chain was sequenced in a study of CD8+ T cells in alopecia areata. RNA was isolated and reverse transcribed to cDNA, the sequencing template. Method: immunoSEQ multiplex PCR; TCRdb's copy keeps in-frame clones and lacks some. This table holds roughly 200,000 clones, around 50% found once. Concerning this clone: Its antigen is not identified.

V gave up 7 bases and J gave up 0 bases, with 7 bases separating them. Germline V gene lookup returns CDR1 SNHLY and CDR2 FYNNEI. The CDR3 runs to 14 residues. Study conclusions and caveats: Whereas mice showed it more clearly, TCR sharing across patients was murkier, possibly because of HLA.

Sorting from PBMCs produced CD4+ and CD8+ T cells. The clonotype comes from a human donor in good health. This sequence joins TRBV2 and TRBJ1-6; D is uncertain. The source material was CD8+ T cells sorted from blood. CDR3 DNA sequence: TGTGCCAGCACAGGCAACTCCTATAATTCACCCCTCCACTTT. It codes for CASTGNSYNSPLHF.